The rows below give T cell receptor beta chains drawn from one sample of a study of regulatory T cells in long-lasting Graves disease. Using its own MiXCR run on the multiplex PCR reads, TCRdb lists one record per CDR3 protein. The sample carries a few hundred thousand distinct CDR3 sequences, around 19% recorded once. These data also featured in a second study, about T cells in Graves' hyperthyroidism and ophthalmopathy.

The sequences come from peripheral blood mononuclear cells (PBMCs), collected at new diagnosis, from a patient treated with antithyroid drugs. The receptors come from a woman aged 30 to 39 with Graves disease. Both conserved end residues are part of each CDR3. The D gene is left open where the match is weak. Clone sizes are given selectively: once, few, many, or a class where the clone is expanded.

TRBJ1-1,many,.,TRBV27,CASTEQGNTEAFF,TGTGCCAGCACTGAACAGGGGAACACTGAAGCTTTCTTT
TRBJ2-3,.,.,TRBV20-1,CSATGGGEDTQYF,TGCAGTGCTACCGGGGGTGGAGAAGATACGCAGTATTTT
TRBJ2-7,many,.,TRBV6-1,CASSTDRGYEQYF,TGTGCCAGCAGTACGGACAGAGGCTACGAGCAGTACTTC
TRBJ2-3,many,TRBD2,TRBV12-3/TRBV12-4,CASSLVIGSGGRTDTQYF,TGTGCCAGCAGTTTGGTGATAGGGAGCGGGGGTCGCACAGATACGCAGTATTTT
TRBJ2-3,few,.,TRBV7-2,CASSIGWASTDTQYF,TGTGCCAGCAGCATAGGTTGGGCCAGCACAGATACGCAGTATTTT
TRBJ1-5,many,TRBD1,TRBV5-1,CASSLGTGSNQPQHF,TGCGCCAGCAGCTTGGGGACAGGTAGCAATCAGCCCCAGCATTTT
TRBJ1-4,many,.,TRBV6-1,CASSEMLRSAKREKLFF,TGTGCCAGCAGCGAAATGTTGAGATCCGCAAAAAGGGAAAAACTGTTTTTT
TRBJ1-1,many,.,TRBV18,CASSRGIDTEAFF,TGTGCCAGCTCACGCGGGATAGACACTGAAGCTTTCTTT
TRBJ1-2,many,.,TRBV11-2,CASSLDGEYGYTF,TGTGCCAGCAGCTTAGATGGGGAATATGGCTACACCTTC
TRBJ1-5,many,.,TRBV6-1,CASSRGPSGNQPQHF,TGTGCCAGCAGTAGGGGCCCTTCCGGGAATCAGCCCCAGCATTTT
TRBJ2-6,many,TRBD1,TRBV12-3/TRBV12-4,CASSLGFWGTGRSGANVLTF,TGTGCCAGCAGTTTAGGTTTTTGGGGGACAGGACGTTCTGGGGCCAACGTCCTGACTTTC
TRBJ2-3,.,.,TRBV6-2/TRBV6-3,CASSYSYGASTDTQYF,TGTGCCAGCAGTTACTCGTACGGAGCTAGCACAGATACGCAGTATTTT
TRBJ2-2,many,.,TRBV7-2,CASSLAPGWSANTGELFF,TGTGCCAGCAGCTTAGCGCCAGGTTGGTCAGCGAACACCGGGGAGCTGTTTTTT
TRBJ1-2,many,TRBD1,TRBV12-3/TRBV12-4,CASIATGGGGYTF,TGTGCCAGCATTGCCACAGGGGGCGGTGGCTACACCTTC
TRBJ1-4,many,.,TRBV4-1,CASSLRHSHEKLFF,TGCGCCAGCAGTTTGAGACACTCCCATGAAAAACTGTTTTTT
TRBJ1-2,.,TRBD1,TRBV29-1,CSVGLTGNNGCTF,TGCAGCGTTGGACTGACAGGGAACAATGGCTGCACCTTC
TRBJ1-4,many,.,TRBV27,CASSLRGAATNEKLFF,TGTGCCAGCAGTTTAAGGGGGGCCGCAACTAATGAAAAACTGTTTTTT
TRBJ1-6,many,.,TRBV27,CASSLRLSGNSPLHF,TGTGCCAGCAGTTTAAGGCTATCTGGGAATTCACCCCTCCACTTT
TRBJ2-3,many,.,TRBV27,CASSRGWGLGTDTQYF,TGTGCCAGCAGCCGGGGTTGGGGCCTCGGCACAGATACGCAGTATTTT
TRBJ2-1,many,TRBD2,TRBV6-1,CASSEGGGDEQFF,TGTGCCAGCAGTGAAGGTGGGGGGGACGAGCAGTTCTTC
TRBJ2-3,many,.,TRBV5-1,CASGGDTQYF,TGCGCCAGCGGGGGGGATACGCAGTATTTT
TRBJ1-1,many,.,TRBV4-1,CASSQVEPGTEAFF,TGCGCCAGCAGCCAAGTTGAGCCAGGGACTGAAGCTTTCTTT
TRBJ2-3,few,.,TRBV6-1,CAGKAREKGTDTQYF,TGTGCCGGGAAAGCTCGGGAGAAGGGCACAGATACGCAGTATTTT
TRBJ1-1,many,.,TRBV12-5,CASGLVRAGEDEAFF,TGTGCTAGTGGTTTGGTAAGGGCAGGAGAGGATGAAGCTTTCTTT
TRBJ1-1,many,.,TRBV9,CASSVGWGMNTEAFF,TGTGCCAGCAGCGTAGGTTGGGGGATGAACACTGAAGCTTTCTTT
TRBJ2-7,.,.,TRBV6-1,CASSRQVEDEQYF,TGTGCCAGCAGCCGACAGGTCGAGGACGAGCAGTACTTC
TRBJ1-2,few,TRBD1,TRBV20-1,CSAPRQGGVYGYTF,TGCAGTGCCCCCCGACAGGGAGGAGTCTATGGCTACACCTTC
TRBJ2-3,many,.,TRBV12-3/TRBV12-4,CASSRDTDTQYF,TGTGCCAGCAGCCGGGACACAGATACGCAGTATTTT
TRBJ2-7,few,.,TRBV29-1,CSAIGGTERWEQYF,TGCAGCGCGATTGGCGGGACAGAGCGCTGGGAGCAGTACTTC
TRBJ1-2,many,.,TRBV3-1,CASSHLNREFLGYTF,TGTGCCAGCAGCCACCTCAACAGAGAATTCCTTGGCTACACCTTC
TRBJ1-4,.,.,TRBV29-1,CSVAGASNEKLFF,TGCAGCGTTGCAGGGGCCAGTAATGAAAAACTGTTTTTT
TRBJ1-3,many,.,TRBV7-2,CASSLWQGGNTIYF,TGTGCCAGCAGCTTATGGCAGGGAGGAAACACCATATATTTT
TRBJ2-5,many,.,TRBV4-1,CASSREGERETQYF,TGCGCCAGCAGCCGGGAGGGGGAACGAGAGACCCAGTACTTC
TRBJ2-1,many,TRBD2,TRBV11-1,CASSILSRLAGGNEQFF,TGTGCCAGCAGTATCTTATCACGACTAGCGGGGGGCAATGAGCAGTTCTTC
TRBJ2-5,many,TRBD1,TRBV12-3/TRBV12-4,CASSWGQGAQETQYF,TGTGCCAGCAGTTGGGGACAGGGGGCGCAAGAGACCCAGTACTTC
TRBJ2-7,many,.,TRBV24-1,CATSDPVRKCF,TGTGCCACCAGTGATCCGGTCCGGAAGTGCTTC
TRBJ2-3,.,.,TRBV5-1,CASSQIPRTDTQYF,TGCGCCAGCAGCCAAATCCCTAGAACAGATACGCAGTATTTT
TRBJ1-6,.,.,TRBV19,CASSIVGHNSPLHF,TGTGCCAGTAGTATCGTCGGCCATAATTCACCCCTCCACTTT
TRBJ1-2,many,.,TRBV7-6,CASSAESGGNTF,TGTGCCAGCAGCGCCGAATCGGGGGGGAATACCTTC
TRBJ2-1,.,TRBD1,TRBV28,CASSRGTGQFF,TGTGCCAGCAGCCGAGGGACAGGACAGTTCTTC
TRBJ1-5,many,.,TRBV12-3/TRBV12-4,CASSRQSNQPQHF,TGTGCCAGCAGTCGACAGTCCAATCAGCCCCAGCATTTT
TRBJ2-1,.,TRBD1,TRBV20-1,CSARDVRGGGTGF,TGCAGTGCTAGAGATGTCCGAGGGGGCGGAACGGGCTTC
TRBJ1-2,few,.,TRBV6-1,CASRFRGGYTF,TGTGCCAGCAGGTTCCGCGGTGGCTACACCTTC
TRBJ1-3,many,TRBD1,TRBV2,CASSGDRGGNTIYF,TGTGCCAGCAGTGGGGACAGGGGTGGCAACACCATATATTTT
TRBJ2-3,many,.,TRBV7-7,CASSSEEVSTDTQYF,TGTGCTAGCAGCTCCGAGGAGGTTAGCACAGATACGCAGTATTTT
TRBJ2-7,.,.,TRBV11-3,CASSLETRYEQYF,TGTGCCAGCAGCTTAGAAACCAGATACGAGCAGTACTTC
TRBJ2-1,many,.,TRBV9,CASSVGDLNEQFF,TGTGCCAGCAGCGTAGGGGACCTCAATGAGCAGTTCTTC
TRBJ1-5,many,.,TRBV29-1,CSVEDGAGSNQPQHF,TGCAGCGTTGAAGATGGGGCAGGCAGCAATCAGCCCCAGCATTTT
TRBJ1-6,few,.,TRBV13,CASSYSGLLNSPLHF,TGTGCCAGCAGCTACTCAGGGCTTCTTAATTCACCCCTCCACTTT
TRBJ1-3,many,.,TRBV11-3,CASSTGTLGNTIYF,TGTGCCAGCAGCACCGGGACATTAGGAAACACCATATATTTT
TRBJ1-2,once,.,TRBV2,CASSDLLRAAGSGYTF,TGTGCCAGCAGTGACCTACTCAGGGCAGCCGGCTCTGGCTACACCTTC
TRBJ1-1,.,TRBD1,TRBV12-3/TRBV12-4,CASSPDRGTEAFF,TGTGCCAGCAGTCCCGACAGGGGTACTGAAGCTTTCTTT
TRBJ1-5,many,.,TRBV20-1,CSAGRYNQPQHF,TGCAGTGCGGGACGGTACAATCAGCCCCAGCATTTT
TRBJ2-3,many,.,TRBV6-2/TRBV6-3,CASSDRGAGTDTQYF,TGTGCCAGCAGTGATCGGGGGGCGGGCACAGATACGCAGTATTTT
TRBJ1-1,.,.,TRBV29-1,CSVGRGQNTEAFF,TGCAGCGTTGGGCGGGGGCAGAACACTGAAGCTTTCTTT
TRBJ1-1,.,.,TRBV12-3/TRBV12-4,CASSYMTEMNTEAFF,TGTGCCAGCAGTTACATGACAGAAATGAACACTGAAGCTTTCTTT
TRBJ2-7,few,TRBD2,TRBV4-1,CASSRLETSGDYEQYF,TGCGCCAGCAGCCGACTCGAGACTAGCGGGGACTACGAGCAGTACTTC
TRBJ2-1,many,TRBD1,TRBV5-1,CASSLADRGRYNEQFF,TGCGCCAGCAGCTTGGCGGACAGGGGAAGATACAATGAGCAGTTCTTC
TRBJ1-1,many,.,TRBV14,CASSQGPANTEAFF,TGTGCCAGCAGCCAGGGGCCCGCGAACACTGAAGCTTTCTTT
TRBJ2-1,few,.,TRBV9,CASSVGGASIDEQFF,TGTGCCAGCAGCGTAGGGGGGGCTAGTATTGATGAGCAGTTCTTC